The entry below describes one T cell receptor beta chain. This clonotype was detected many times. The antigen it binds to is not known. Nothing much larger sits one base from this clone, and base qualities are not available. These reads were obtained on an Illumina HiSeq 1500. TCRdb's own reprocessing of the public reads used fastp at Q25 and MiXCR and kept productive beta chains. Each record represents a unique CDR3 protein, reported with the most common genes and DNA among its rows. The sample has 350,000 to 500,000 distinct CDR3 sequences on record, approximately 32% of them singletons. Jointly, the top ten make up roughly 13% of the sample. These data come from a study of T cell repertoires in cytomegalovirus infection (dated by TCRdb to the late 2010s). Regarding the complete study: The HLA type of each donor mattered for the analysis, because public TCR beta signatures pointed to carriage of CMV infection along with the matching HLA type.

From the cysteine up to the phenylalanine, the CDR3 has a length of 16 residues. Here the CDR3 DNA is all that survives: 48 bases in frame from base 1. The germline V gene gives CDR1 as SGHVS and CDR2 as FQNEAQ. Deletion took 1 base off V and 6 bases off J, with a span of 15 bases between the germline ends. Beyond this particular receptor, the publication reports: In the ex vivo response, HLA-C-restricted CMV-specific TCR beta clonotypes were dominant, and in two of eight donors the single most frequent clonotype came from this HLA-C-restricted group. Cumulative frequency of public TCR beta family members discriminated carriers of CMV infection plus the relevant HLA type in this cohort and an independent 352-donor cohort.

The source of this sequence is a human donor in good health (CMV status not recorded). Some clones in this sample may be carry-over from other donors' samples. This chain joins TRBV7-8 to TRBJ1-4; a confident D gene designation cannot be given. What was sequenced was PBMCs. The DNA sequence is TGTGCCAGCAGCTTAGGGGTCGGGAAGAATGATGAAAAACTGTTTTTT. It translates as CASSLGVGKNDEKLFF.